This passage covers 25 T cell receptor beta chains from one sample sequenced in a study of blood T cell repertoires in COVID-19. Assay used: immunoSEQ multiplex PCR; TCRdb lists only in-frame clones, some missing. The sample holds about 100,000 clones, under 85% seen once. The material sequenced was peripheral blood. Receptors originate from a woman aged 70-85 years with acute or convalescent COVID-19.

Only a few counts were recorded for this clone. V is TRBV10-3 and J is TRBJ1-2, with a possible D match to TRBD1 (5 bases). CDR1 and CDR2 (germline): ENHRY, SYGVKD. Trimming shortened V by 0 bases and J by 3 bases, and 8 bases separated the two germline ends. This CDR3 comprises 14 residues. The CDR3 reads CAISESRGDYGYTF. CDR3 DNA sequence: TGTGCCATCAGTGAGTCAAGGGGCGACTATGGCTACACCTTC.

The CDR3 region has the DNA TGTGCCAGCAGCTTTTCTAGCGTAGATACGCAGTATTTT. Translating gives CASSFSSVDTQYF. The chain has TRBV5-4 and TRBJ2-3, with a weak D call TRBD2 (6 bases). The CDR3 loop spans 13 amino acids. The ends were cut back, 2 bases at V and 5 bases at J, with 9 bases in the middle. Germline CDR1 SGHNT, CDR2 YYREEE (reference sequence).

The CDR3 bases are TGCGCCAGCAGCTCAGGGAACTATGGCTACACCTTC. Its protein is CASSSGNYGYTF. The chain is built from TRBV5-1 and TRBJ1-2, with D perhaps TRBD1 (5 bases). The V gene's germline CDR1 is SGHRS and CDR2 YFSETQ. V shed 3 bases and J shed 2 bases, with 5 bases lying between them. The CDR3 contains 12 residues.

This chain uses TRBV7-6 with TRBJ2-7, with 11 bases aligning to TRBD2. The V gene's germline CDR1 is SGHVS and CDR2 FNYEAQ. The J segment lost 0 bases and the V segment lost 0 bases, leaving 7 bases of the junction unmatched. The CDR3 is 18 amino acids. CDR3 in DNA: TGTGCCAGCAGCTTAGCAGGTGGGACTAGCGGCAGCTCCTACGAGCAGTACGTC. Residues: CASSLAGGTSGSSYEQYV.

The gene calls are TRBV30 and TRBJ2-3; unclear D gene. CDR1 GTSNPN and CDR2 SVGIG come from the germline V gene (reference sequence). Trimming took off 7 bases at V and 0 bases at J, with 2 bases between the two ends. The CDR3 has 10 residues. The DNA for the CDR3 is TGTGCCTTAAGCACAGATACGCAGTATTTT. Translating it yields CALSTDTQYF.

The DNA of the CDR3 is TGTGCCAGCAAGGCAGGGGGAAACACTGAAGCTTTCTTT. Translation: CASKAGGNTEAFF. J is TRBJ1-1 and V is TRBV2; 7 bases fit TRBD1. CDR3 size: 13 residues. The junction had 4 bases not matched to a gene; V was cut back by 7 bases and J by 2 bases. Looked up from germline, CDR1 is SNHLY and CDR2 is FYNNEI.

The chain links TRBV6-6 to TRBJ1-2; 9 nucleotides match TRBD1. After removal of 6 bases from V and 3 bases from J, the junction contained 5 bases not matched to a gene. The CDR3 is 14 residues long. CDR1 and CDR2 (germline): MNHNY, SVGAGI (reference sequence). The DNA for the CDR3 is TGTGCCAGCAGCCTACAGGGGGCCGACTATGGCTACACCTTC. It encodes CASSLQGADYGYTF.

The rearrangement links TRBV7-2 to TRBJ1-5; D call uncertain. Germline assignment: CDR1 SGHTA and CDR2 FQGNSA. The V end lost 3 bases, the J end lost 3 bases, and 9 bases lay between the germline ends. The CDR3 extends over 14 amino acids. In DNA, the CDR3 is TGTGCCAGCAGCTTGGGCCGGTTCAATCAGCCCCAGCATTTT. Translating gives CASSLGRFNQPQHF.

This chain links TRBV5-1 with TRBJ2-5; TRBD2 matches at 9 bases. Germline V lookup: CDR1 SGHRS, CDR2 YFSETQ. Trimming at V came to 5 bases and at J to 4 bases, leaving 12 bases not matched to a gene. This CDR3 contains 16 residues. CDR3 sequence: CASRLLAGGPPETQYF. The CDR3 DNA is TGCGCCAGCAGGCTCCTTGCGGGAGGGCCCCCAGAGACCCAGTACTTC.

The chain recombines TRBV30 with TRBJ1-5; D ambiguous. V lost 3 bases to trimming and J lost 0 bases, with 6 bases between them. The V gene's germline CDR1 is GTSNPN and CDR2 SVGIG (reference sequence). CDR3 size: 13 residues. Here the CDR3 reads CAWSLLSNQPQHF. The DNA for the CDR3 is TGTGCCTGGAGCCTACTTAGCAATCAGCCCCAGCATTTT.

The genes are TRBV27 and TRBJ2-4; TRBD2 matches at 7 bases. CDR1 is MNHEY, CDR2 SMNVEV, per germline (reference sequence). After removal of 0 bases from V and 8 bases from J, the junction contained 7 bases not matched to a gene. This CDR3 is 15 amino acids long. CDR3 in amino acids: CASSLSPGGRDIQYF. Here the CDR3 DNA reads TGTGCCAGCAGTTTATCGCCGGGGGGTCGGGACATTCAGTACTTC.

The chain combines TRBV4-1 with TRBJ2-2, with TRBD1 matching over 9 bases. V shed 7 bases, J shed 4 bases, and the junction held 7 bases outside the gene matches. Germline CDR1 and CDR2: MGHRA and YSYEKL. The CDR3 loop spans 15 amino acids. The CDR3 is CASNWGQGITGELFF. DNA of the CDR3: TGCGCCAGCAACTGGGGACAGGGTATCACCGGGGAGCTGTTTTTT.

The chain links TRBV7-3 to TRBJ2-6, with D unresolved. CDR3 length: 13 amino acids. Germline V gene sequence: CDR1 SGHTA, CDR2 FQGTGA. V lost 5 bases, J lost 1 base, and 3 bases lay in between. Here the CDR3 reads CASSPSGANVLTF. Written as DNA, the CDR3 is TGTGCCAGCAGCCCGTCTGGGGCCAACGTCCTGACTTTC.

This clone was detected only once. The chain has TRBV5-8 and TRBJ1-5; D gene ambiguous. V was clipped by 6 bases and J by 3 bases, with 19 bases between them. The germline gives CDR1 SGHTS, CDR2 YDEGEE. CDR3 length equals 16 residues. CDR3 DNA sequence: TGTGCCAGCATCCAGGCCACGAAGACGAACAATCAGCCCCAGCATTTT. It codes for CASIQATKTNNQPQHF.

V and J are TRBV27 and TRBJ2-2; D possibly corresponds to TRBD2 (5 bases). The CDR3 contains 16 residues. Germline V gene lookup returns CDR1 MNHEY and CDR2 SMNVEV (reference sequence). Trimming pared 8 bases from V and 2 bases from J, leaving 18 bases between. CDR3 DNA sequence: TGTGCCAGCCAGACTACCGGAGGATTAAACACCGGGGAGCTGTTTTTT. This gives the protein CASQTTGGLNTGELFF.

This chain links TRBV4-3 with TRBJ1-2; no definite D call. V lost 1 base, J lost 3 bases, and 6 bases lay in between. CDR1 is LGHNA, CDR2 YSLEER, per germline. The CDR3 consists of 13 residues. This chain's CDR3 is CASSQALDYGYTF. DNA of the CDR3: TGCGCCAGCAGCCAAGCACTGGACTATGGCTACACCTTC.

The CDR3 DNA sequence: TGCGCCAGCAGTTCTAGCGGACGATTCACAGATACGCAGTATTTT. As protein: CASSSSGRFTDTQYF. V is TRBV5-1 and J is TRBJ2-3; 7 bases align to TRBD2. J gave up 2 bases and V 5 bases, and 8 bases lay outside the gene matches. The CDR3 spans 15 residues. CDR1 is SGHRS, CDR2 YFSETQ, per germline.

J is TRBJ1-5 and V is TRBV4-1; no definite D call. This CDR3 has 15 amino acids. Germline assignment: CDR1 MGHRA and CDR2 YSYEKL. Trimming left V 2 bases short and J 0 bases short, with 8 bases between. The CDR3 nucleotides read TGCGCCAGCAGCCAACTGGCCGTTAGCAATCAGCCCCAGCATTTT. This gives the protein CASSQLAVSNQPQHF.

CDR3 coding DNA: TGCGCCAGCAGCCAAGGGCAACTAGCGACAGAGACCCAGTACTTC. Translating it yields CASSQGQLATETQYF. The rearrangement uses TRBV4-1 and TRBJ2-5, with TRBD2 matching over 7 bases. Germline CDR1 and CDR2: MGHRA and YSYEKL. The length of the CDR3 is 15 residues. J gave up 4 bases and V 1 base, and 6 bases lay outside the gene matches.

The chain has TRBV6-5 and TRBJ1-2; 11 positions match TRBD1. CDR1 and CDR2 from the germline V gene are MNHEY and SVGAGI. The CDR3 consists of 14 residues. The V and J ends lost 7 bases and 6 bases, in that order; junction bases with no gene match: 7. As DNA, the CDR3 is TGTGCCAGCACCCCCGGGACAGGGGGGGATGGCTACACCTTC. It is translated as CASTPGTGGDGYTF.

J is TRBJ1-1 and V is TRBV28; D is ambiguous. V lost 3 bases, J lost 1 base, and 9 bases lay in between. Germline-derived CDR1 and CDR2 are MDHEN and SYDVKM. The CDR3 is 14 amino acids. Here the CDR3 reads CASSLLSENTEAFF. CDR3 sequence (DNA): TGTGCCAGCAGTTTGTTGAGCGAGAACACTGAAGCTTTCTTT.

The rearrangement uses TRBV5-6 and TRBJ2-1; TRBD2 agrees at 10 bases. Germline V gene lookup returns CDR1 SGHDT and CDR2 YYEEEE. The V gene end was trimmed by 4 bases and the J gene end by 8 bases; junction bases not matched to a gene: 12. The CDR3 spans 16 residues. This CDR3 reads CASSRRLAGESDEQFF. In DNA, the CDR3 is TGTGCCAGCAGCCGCCGCCTAGCGGGGGAGTCCGATGAGCAGTTCTTC.

V gene TRBV27 combines with J gene TRBJ2-2; tentatively, D is TRBD1 (6 bases). Trimming took 6 bases from V and 2 from J, leaving 19 bases between them. CDR3 size: 17 residues. The V gene's germline CDR1 is MNHEY and CDR2 SMNVEV (reference sequence). The CDR3 coding sequence is TGTGCCAGCAGGACCTTAACAGGGTGGGCAAACACCGGGGAGCTGTTTTTT. As protein: CASRTLTGWANTGELFF.

The chain combines TRBV19 with TRBJ2-2; TRBD1 matches 10 bases. Per germline, CDR1 LNHDA and CDR2 SQIVND (reference sequence). The CDR3 loop spans 15 amino acids. Losses at the gene ends were 4 bases for V and 7 bases for J; bases not matched to a gene: 6. Here the CDR3 reads CASSNRDRGSGELFF. The CDR3 nucleotides are TGTGCCAGTAGTAACCGGGACAGGGGAAGCGGGGAGCTGTTTTTT.

This rearrangement joins TRBV19 to TRBJ1-3; no reliable D call. Per germline, CDR1 LNHDA and CDR2 SQIVND (reference sequence). V dropped 7 bases and J dropped 0 bases, with 4 bases sitting between them. The CDR3 sequence is 12 residues long. The CDR3 spells CASISSGNTIYF. CDR3 DNA sequence: TGTGCCAGTATCAGCTCTGGAAACACCATATATTTT.